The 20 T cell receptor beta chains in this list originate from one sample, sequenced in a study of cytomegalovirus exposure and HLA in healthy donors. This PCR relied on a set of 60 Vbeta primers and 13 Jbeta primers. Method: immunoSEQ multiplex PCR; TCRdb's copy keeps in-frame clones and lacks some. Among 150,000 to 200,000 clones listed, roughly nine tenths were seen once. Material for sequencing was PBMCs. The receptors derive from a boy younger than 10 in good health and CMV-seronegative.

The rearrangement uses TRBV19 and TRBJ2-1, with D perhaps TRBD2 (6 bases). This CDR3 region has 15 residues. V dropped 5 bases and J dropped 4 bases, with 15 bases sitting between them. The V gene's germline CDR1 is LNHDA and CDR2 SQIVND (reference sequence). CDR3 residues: CASSPLGGKYNEQFF. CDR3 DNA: TGTGCCAGTAGTCCTCTGGGCGGGAAATACAATGAGCAGTTCTTC.

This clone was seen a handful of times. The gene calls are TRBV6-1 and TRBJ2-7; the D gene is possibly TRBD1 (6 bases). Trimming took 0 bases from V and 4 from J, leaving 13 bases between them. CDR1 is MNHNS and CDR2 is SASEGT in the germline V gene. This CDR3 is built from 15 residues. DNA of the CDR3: TGTGCCAGCAGTGAAGCGACCACCCAGGGGTACGAGCAGTACTTC. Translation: CASSEATTQGYEQYF.

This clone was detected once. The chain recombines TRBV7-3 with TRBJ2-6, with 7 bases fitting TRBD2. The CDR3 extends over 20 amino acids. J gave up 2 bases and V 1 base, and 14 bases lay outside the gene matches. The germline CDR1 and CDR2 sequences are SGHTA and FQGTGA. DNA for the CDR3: TGTGCCAGCAGCTTAAGTCCCGGACGGGGGGAAGGACCTGGGGCCAACGTCCTGACTTTC. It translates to CASSLSPGRGEGPGANVLTF.

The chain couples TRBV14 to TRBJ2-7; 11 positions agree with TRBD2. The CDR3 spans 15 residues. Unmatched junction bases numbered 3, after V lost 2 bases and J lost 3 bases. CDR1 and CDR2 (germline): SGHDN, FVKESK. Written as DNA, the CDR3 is TGTGCCAGCAGCCAACCGGGACTAGCGGTCTACGAGCAGTACTTC. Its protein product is CASSQPGLAVYEQYF.

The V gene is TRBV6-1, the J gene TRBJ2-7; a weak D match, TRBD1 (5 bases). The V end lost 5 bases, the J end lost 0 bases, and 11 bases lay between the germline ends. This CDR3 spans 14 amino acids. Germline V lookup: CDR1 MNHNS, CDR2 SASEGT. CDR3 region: CASSLARVSYEQYF. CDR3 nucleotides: TGTGCCAGCAGTTTGGCCAGGGTCTCCTACGAGCAGTACTTC.

The CDR3 is CASSLFGRSGRYQETQYF. CDR3 bases: TGTGCCAGCAGCTTATTCGGTCGGAGCGGGAGGTACCAAGAGACCCAGTACTTC. This chain joins TRBV7-3 and TRBJ2-5; 9 nucleotides line up with TRBD2. V dropped 2 bases and J dropped 0; count of bases not matched to a gene: 10. Germline V CDR1 and CDR2: SGHTA, FQGTGA. CDR3 length equals 18 residues.

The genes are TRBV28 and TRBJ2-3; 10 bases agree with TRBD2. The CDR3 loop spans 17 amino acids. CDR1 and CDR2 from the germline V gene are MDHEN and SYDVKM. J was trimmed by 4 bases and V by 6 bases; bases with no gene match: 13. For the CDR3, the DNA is TGTGCCAGCAGCTCCGGAGGGACTAGCGCTCCCCCAGATACGCAGTATTTT. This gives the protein CASSSGGTSAPPDTQYF.

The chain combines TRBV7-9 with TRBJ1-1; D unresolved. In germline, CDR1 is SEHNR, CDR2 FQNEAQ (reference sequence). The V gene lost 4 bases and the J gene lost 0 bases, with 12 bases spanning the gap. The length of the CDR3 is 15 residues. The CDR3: CASSYMREMNTEAFF. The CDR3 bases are TGTGCCAGCAGCTATATGCGGGAGATGAACACTGAAGCTTTCTTT.

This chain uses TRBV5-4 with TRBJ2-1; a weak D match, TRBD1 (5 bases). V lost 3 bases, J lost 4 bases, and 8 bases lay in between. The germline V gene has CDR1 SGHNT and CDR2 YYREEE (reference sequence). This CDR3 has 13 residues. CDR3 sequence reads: CASSSRQYNEQFF. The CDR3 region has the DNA TGTGCCAGCAGCTCCCGACAGTACAATGAGCAGTTCTTC. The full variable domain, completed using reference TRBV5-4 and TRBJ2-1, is ETGVTQSPTHLIKTRGQQVTLRCSSQSGHNTVSWYQQALGQGPQFIFQYYREEENGRGNFPPRFSGLQFPNYSSELNVNALELDDSALYLCASSSRQYNEQFFGPGTRLTVL.

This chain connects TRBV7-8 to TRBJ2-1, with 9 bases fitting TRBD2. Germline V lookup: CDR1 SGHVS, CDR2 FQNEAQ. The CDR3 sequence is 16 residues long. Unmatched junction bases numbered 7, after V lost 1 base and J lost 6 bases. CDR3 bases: TGTGCCAGCAGCTTAGAAGGGCGGGAGGGCCGCAATGAGCAGTTCTTC. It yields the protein CASSLEGREGRNEQFF.

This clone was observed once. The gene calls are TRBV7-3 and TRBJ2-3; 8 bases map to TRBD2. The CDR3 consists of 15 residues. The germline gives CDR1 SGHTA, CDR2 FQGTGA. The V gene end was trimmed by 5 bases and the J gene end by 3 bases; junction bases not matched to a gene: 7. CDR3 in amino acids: CASSPREGVTDTQYF. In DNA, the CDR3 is TGTGCCAGCAGCCCACGGGAGGGGGTTACAGATACGCAGTATTTT.

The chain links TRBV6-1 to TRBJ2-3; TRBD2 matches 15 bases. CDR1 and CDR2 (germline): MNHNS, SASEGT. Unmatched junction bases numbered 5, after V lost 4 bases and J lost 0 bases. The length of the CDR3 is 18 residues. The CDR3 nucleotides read TGTGCCAGCAGTGGGGGGACTAGCGGGAGGACTAGCACAGATACGCAGTATTTT. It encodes CASSGGTSGRTSTDTQYF.

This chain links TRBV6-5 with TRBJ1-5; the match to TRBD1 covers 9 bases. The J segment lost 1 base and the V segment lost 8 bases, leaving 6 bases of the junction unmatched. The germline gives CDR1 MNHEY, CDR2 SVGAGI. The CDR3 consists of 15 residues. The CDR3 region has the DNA TGTGCCAGCGGCCGGGACAGGGCGAGCAATCAGCCCCAGCATTTT. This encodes CASGRDRASNQPQHF.

The CDR3 sequence is CASNNGGSRYQETQYF. DNA for the CDR3: TGTGCCAGCAACAACGGGGGGTCCCGGTACCAAGAGACCCAGTACTTC. The V gene is TRBV6-6, the J gene TRBJ2-5, with 7 bases aligning to TRBD2. This CDR3 region has 16 residues. Unmatched junction bases numbered 11, after V lost 7 bases and J lost 0 bases. Per germline, CDR1 MNHNY and CDR2 SVGAGI (reference sequence).

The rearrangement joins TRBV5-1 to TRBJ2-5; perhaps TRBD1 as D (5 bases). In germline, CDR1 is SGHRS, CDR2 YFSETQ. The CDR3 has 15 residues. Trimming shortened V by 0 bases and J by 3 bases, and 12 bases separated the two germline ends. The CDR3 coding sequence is TGCGCCAGCAGCTTGGACAGGTCTTTTGAAGAGACCCAGTACTTC. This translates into CASSLDRSFEETQYF.

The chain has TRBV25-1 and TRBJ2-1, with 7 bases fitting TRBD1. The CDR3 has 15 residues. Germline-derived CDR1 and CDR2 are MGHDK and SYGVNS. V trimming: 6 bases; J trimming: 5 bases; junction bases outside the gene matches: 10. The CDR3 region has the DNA TGTGCCAGCAGAGACGACAGGGATGGGAACAATGAGCAGTTCTTC. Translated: CASRDDRDGNNEQFF.

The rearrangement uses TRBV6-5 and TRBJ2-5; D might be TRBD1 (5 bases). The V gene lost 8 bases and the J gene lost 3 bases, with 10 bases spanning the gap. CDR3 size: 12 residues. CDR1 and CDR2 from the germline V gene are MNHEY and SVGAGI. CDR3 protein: CASAREEETQYF. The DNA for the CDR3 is TGTGCCAGCGCCAGGGAAGAAGAGACCCAGTACTTC.

DNA for the CDR3: TGTGCCAGCAGCCAAGATCCCGCCCGGACTAGCGGGAGGCGGGAGACCCAGTACTTC. This sequence encodes CASSQDPARTSGRRETQYF. J is TRBJ2-5 and V is TRBV14; 14 positions agree with TRBD2. J lost 5 bases, V lost 0 bases, and 11 bases had no gene match. The CDR3 extends over 19 amino acids. Germline V CDR1 and CDR2: SGHDN, FVKESK.

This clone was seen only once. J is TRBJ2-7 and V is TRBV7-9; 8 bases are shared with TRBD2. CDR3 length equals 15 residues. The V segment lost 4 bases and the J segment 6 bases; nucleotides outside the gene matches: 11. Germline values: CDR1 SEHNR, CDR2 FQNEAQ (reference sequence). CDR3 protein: CASSSRAGASREQYF. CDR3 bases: TGTGCCAGCAGCTCCCGAGCGGGAGCAAGTCGCGAGCAGTACTTC. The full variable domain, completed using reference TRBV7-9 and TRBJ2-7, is DTGVSQNPRHKITKRGQNVTFRCDPISEHNRLYWYRQTLGQGPEFLTYFQNEAQLEKSRLLSDRFSAERPKGSFSTLEIQRTEQGDSAMYLCASSSRAGASREQYFGPGTRLTVT.

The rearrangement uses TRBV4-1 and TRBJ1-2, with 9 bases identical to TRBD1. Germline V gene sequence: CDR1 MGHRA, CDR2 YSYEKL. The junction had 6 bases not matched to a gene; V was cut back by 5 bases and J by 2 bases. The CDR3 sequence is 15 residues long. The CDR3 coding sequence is TGCGCCAGCAGCTCCGCTGGGACAGGGAACTATGGCTACACCTTC. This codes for CASSSAGTGNYGYTF.